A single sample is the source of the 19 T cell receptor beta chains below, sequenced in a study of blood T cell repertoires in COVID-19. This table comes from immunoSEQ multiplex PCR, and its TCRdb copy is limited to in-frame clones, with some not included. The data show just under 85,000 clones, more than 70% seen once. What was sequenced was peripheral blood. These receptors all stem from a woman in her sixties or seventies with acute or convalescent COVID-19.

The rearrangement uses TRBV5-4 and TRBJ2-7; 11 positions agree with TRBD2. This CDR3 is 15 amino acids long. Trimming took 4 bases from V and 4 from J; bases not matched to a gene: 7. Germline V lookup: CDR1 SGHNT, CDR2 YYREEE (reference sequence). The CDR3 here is CASSGIAGGPYEQYF. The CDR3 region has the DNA TGTGCCAGCAGCGGAATAGCGGGAGGGCCTTACGAGCAGTACTTC.

The DNA for the CDR3 is TGTGCCAGCAGTTACCTACAGGGGACTTTGTCTGAAGCTTTCTTT. It translates to CASSYLQGTLSEAFF. The chain recombines TRBV6-2 or TRBV6-3 with TRBJ1-1, with 7 positions matching TRBD1. CDR1 is MNHEY and CDR2 is SVGEGT in the germline V gene. The CDR3 totals 15 residues. After removal of 2 bases from V and 6 bases from J, the junction contained 9 bases not matched to a gene.

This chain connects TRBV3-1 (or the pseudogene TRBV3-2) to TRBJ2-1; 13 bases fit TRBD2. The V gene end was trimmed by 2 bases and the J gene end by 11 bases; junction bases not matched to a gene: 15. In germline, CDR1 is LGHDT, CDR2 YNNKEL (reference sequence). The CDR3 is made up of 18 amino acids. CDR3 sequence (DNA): TGTGCCAGCAGCCAACAAACGGGGACTAGCGGGGCCAGCGGTCAGCAGTTCTTC. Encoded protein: CASSQQTGTSGASGQQFF.

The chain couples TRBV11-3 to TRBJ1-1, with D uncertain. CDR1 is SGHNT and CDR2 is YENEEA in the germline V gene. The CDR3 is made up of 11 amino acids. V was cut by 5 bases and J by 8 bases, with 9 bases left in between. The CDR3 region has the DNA TGTGCCAGCAGCGGGCCGGGAGAAGCTTTCTTT. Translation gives CASSGPGEAFF.

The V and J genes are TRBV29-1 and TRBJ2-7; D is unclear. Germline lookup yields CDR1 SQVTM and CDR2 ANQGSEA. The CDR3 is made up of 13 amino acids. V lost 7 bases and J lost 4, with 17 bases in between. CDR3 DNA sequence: TGCAGCGCTACTTCAGGCCCCCCTTACGAGCAGTACTTC. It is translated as CSATSGPPYEQYF.

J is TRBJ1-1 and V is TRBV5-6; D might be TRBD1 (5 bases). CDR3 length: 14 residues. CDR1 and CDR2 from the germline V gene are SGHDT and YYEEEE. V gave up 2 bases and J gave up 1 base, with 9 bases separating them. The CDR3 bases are TGTGCCAGCAGCTTTGGACATAGGAACACTGAAGCTTTCTTT. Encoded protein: CASSFGHRNTEAFF.

The CDR3 bases are TGTGCCAGCAGCAAGAGTAGCGGGAAGGGGGCCAACGAGCAGTACTTC. Its translation: CASSKSSGKGANEQYF. This chain joins TRBV21-1 and TRBJ2-7; the table's D call, TRBD2, has no DNA check behind it. TRBV21-1 is a known pseudogene. The CDR3 is made up of 16 amino acids.

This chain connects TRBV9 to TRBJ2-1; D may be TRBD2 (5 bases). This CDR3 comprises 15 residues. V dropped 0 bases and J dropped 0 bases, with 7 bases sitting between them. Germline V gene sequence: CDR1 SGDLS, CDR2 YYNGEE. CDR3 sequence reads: CASSVATSSYNEQFF. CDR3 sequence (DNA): TGTGCCAGCAGCGTAGCCACTAGCTCCTACAATGAGCAGTTCTTC.

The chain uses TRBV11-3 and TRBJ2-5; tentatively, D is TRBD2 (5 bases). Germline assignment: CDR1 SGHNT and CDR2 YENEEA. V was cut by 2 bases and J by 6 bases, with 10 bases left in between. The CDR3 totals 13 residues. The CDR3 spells CASSLRGGKTQYF. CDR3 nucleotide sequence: TGTGCCAGCAGCTTACGGGGTGGAAAGACCCAGTACTTC.

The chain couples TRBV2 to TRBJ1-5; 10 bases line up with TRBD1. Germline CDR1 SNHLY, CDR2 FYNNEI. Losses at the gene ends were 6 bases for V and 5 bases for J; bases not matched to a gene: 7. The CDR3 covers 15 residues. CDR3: CASSPDRGLYQPQHF. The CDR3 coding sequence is TGTGCCAGCAGCCCTGACAGGGGGCTATATCAGCCCCAGCATTTT.

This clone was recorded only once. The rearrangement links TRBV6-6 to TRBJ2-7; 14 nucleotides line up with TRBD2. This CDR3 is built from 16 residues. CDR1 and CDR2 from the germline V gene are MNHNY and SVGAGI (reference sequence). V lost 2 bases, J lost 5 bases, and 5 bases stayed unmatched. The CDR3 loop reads CASSYPGLAGAHEQYF. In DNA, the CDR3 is TGTGCCAGCAGTTACCCGGGACTAGCGGGAGCCCACGAGCAGTACTTC.

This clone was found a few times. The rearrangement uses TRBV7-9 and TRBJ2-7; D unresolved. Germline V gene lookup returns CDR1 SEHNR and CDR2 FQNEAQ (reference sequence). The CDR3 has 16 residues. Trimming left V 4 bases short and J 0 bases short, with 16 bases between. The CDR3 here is CASSSRQVAGSYEQYF. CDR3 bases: TGTGCCAGCAGCTCCCGCCAGGTCGCCGGCTCCTACGAGCAGTACTTC. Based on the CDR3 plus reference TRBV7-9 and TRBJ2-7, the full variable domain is DTGVSQNPRHKITKRGQNVTFRCDPISEHNRLYWYRQTLGQGPEFLTYFQNEAQLEKSRLLSDRFSAERPKGSFSTLEIQRTEQGDSAMYLCASSSRQVAGSYEQYFGPGTRLTVT.

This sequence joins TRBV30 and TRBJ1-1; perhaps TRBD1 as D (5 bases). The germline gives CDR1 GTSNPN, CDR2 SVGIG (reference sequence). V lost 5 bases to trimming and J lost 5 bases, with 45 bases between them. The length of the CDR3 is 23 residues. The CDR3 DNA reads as TGTGCCTGGTACTTCTACTGGGCTAGCGGGAGGGCCACGGCAGGGAGGATTGGTACTGAAGCTTTCTTT. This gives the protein CAWYFYWASGRATAGRIGTEAFF.

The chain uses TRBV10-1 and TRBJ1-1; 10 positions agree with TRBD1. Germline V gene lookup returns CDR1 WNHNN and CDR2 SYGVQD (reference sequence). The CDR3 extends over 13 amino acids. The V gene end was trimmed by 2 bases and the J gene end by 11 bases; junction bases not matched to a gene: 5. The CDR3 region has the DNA TGCGCCAGCAGTGAGCCGGGACAGGGGAGCGCTTTCTTT. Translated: CASSEPGQGSAFF.

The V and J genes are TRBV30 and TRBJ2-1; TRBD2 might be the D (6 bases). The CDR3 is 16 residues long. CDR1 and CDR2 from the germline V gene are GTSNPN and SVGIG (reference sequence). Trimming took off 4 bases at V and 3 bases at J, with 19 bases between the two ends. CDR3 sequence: CAWTHEKRVGYNEQFF. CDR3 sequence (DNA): TGTGCCTGGACCCATGAAAAGCGGGTGGGCTACAATGAGCAGTTCTTC. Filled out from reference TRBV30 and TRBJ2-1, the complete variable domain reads SQTIHQWPATLVQPVGSPLSLECTVEGTSNPNLYWYRQAAGRGLQLLFYSVGIGQISSEVPQNLSASRPQDRQFILSSKKLLLSDSGFYLCAWTHEKRVGYNEQFFGPGTRLTVL.

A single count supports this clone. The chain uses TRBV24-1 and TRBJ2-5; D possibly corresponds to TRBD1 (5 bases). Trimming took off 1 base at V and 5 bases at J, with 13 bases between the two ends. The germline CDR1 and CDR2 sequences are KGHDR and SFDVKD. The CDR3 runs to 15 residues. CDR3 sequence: CATSDFGHVRETQYF. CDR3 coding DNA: TGTGCCACCAGTGATTTTGGACACGTCAGGGAGACCCAGTACTTC.

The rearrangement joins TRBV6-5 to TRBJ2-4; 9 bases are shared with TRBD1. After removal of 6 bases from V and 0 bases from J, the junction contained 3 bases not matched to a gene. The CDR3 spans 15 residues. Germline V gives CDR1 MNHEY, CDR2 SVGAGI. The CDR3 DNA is TGTGCCAGCAGATCGGACAGGGGAGCCAAAAACATTCAGTACTTC. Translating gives CASRSDRGAKNIQYF.

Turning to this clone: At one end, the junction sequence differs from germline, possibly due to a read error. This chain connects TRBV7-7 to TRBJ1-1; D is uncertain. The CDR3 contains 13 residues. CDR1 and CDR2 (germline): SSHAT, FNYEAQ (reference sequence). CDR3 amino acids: CASSLLVNTEAFF. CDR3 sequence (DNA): TGTGCTAGCAGCTTATTAGTGAACACTGAAGCTTTCTTT.

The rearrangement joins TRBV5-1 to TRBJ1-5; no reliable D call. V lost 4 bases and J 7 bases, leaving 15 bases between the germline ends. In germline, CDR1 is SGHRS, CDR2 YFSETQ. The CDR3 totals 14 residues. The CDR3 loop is CASSLSGSEQPQHF. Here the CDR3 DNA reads TGCGCCAGCAGCCTCTCGGGATCGGAGCAGCCCCAGCATTTT. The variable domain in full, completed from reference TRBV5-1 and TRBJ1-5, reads KAGVTQTPRYLIKTRGQQVTLSCSPISGHRSVSWYQQTPGQGLQFLFEYFSETQRNKGNFPGRFSGRQFSNSRSEMNVSTLELGDSALYLCASSLSGSEQPQHFGDGTRLSIL.